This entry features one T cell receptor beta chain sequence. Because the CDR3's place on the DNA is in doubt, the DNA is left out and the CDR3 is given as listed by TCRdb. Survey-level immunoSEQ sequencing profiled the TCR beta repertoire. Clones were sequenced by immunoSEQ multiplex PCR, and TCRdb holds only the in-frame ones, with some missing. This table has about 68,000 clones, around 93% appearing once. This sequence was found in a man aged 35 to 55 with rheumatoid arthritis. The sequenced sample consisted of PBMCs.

CDR3 sequence: CSSQGGSFLETQYF. V gene TRBV29-1 combines with J gene TRBJ2-5. CDR1 and CDR2 from the germline V gene are SQVTM and ANQGSEA. The CDR3 sequence runs 14 residues, both termini included.